The source of this T cell receptor (beta chain) is a study of T cells in Graves' hyperthyroidism and ophthalmopathy. Germline V gene data show CDR1 as SGHTA and CDR2 as FQGNSA. V was trimmed by 7 bases and J by 9 bases, leaving 14 bases between them. The CDR3 covers 12 residues. This clonotype was counted only a few times. Amplification of TCR beta CDR3 regions was performed using RNA transcripts as template. Using the HTBI primer set, a first-round RT-PCR was run on the TCR CDR3. TCRdb analysed the multiplex PCR reads with MiXCR anew, one entry per CDR3 protein. The table includes 550,000 to 650,000 distinct CDR3 sequences, approximately 15% detected once.

The clonotype comes from a woman aged 25 to 39 with Graves' hyperthyroidism that later progressed to Graves' ophthalmopathy. This sequence joins TRBV7-2 and TRBJ2-3; D unresolved. The sequenced sample consisted of blood. The CDR3 bases are TGTGCCAGCAACTTCGATGGTGGGACGCAGTATTTT. Translated, it gives CASNFDGGTQYF.